What follows describes a single T cell receptor (beta chain). Its antigen is still unknown. The data stem from a study of cytotoxic CD8 clonotypes in ibrutinib-treated CLL. Notes on the study in general: Age-matched healthy donor levels were exceeded by baseline clonality, which tracked circulating CD8+ T-cell counts.

The junction had 13 bases not matched to a gene; V was cut back by 4 bases and J by 7 bases. Germline loops: CDR1 MDHEN, CDR2 SYDVKM. The CDR3 totals 15 residues. Generated by immunoSEQ multiplex PCR, the TCRdb table keeps only in-frame clones and is missing some. The profile shows under 300,000 clones, 70% of them singletons. The sample was PBMCs, taken after 24 months of ibrutinib treatment. This sequence was found in a human donor with chronic lymphocytic leukemia. This chain connects TRBV28 to TRBJ2-7, with 7 bases matching TRBD1. The DNA of the CDR3 is TGTGCCAGCAGTTCACCTTGGACAGGCCCGGGGGAGCAGTACTTC. Its protein product is CASSSPWTGPGEQYF.